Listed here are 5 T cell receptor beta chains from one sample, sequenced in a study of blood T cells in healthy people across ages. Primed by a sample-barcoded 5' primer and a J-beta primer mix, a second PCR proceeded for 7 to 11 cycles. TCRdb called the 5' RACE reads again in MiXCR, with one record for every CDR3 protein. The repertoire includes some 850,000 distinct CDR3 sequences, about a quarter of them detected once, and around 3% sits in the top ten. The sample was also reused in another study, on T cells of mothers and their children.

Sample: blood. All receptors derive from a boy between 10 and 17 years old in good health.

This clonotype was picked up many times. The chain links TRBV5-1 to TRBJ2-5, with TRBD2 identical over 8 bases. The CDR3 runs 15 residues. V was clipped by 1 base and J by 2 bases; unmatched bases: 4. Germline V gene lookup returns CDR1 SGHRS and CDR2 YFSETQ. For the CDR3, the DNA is TGCGCCAGCAGCTTGTACCGGGGGGGTCAAGAGACCCAGTACTTC. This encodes CASSLYRGGQETQYF.

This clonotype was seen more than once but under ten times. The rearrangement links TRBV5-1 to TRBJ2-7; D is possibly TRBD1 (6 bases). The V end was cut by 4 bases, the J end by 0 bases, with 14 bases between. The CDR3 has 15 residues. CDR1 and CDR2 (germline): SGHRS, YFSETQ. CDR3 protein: CASSAGTPSSYEQYF. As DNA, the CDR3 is TGCGCCAGCAGCGCAGGGACACCAAGCTCCTACGAGCAGTACTTC.

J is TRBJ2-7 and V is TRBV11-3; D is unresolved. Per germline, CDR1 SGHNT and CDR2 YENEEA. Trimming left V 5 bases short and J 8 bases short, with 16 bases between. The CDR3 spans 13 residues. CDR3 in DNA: TGTGCCAGCAGCCACCTACAGAGCCCGAAGCAGTACTTC. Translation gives CASSHLQSPKQYF.

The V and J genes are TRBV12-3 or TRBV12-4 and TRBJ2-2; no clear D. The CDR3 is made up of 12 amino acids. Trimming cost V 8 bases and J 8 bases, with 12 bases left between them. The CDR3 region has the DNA TGTGCCAGCTTGGGAAGGCGGGGGGAGCTGTTTTTT. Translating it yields CASLGRRGELFF.

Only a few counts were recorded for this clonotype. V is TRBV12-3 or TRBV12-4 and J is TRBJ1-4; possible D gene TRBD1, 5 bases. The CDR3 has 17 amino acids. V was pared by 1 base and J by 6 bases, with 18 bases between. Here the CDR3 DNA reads TGTGCCAGCAGTTTAGTATCGCCGGGGCGAGGAGATGAAAAACTGTTTTTT. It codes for CASSLVSPGRGDEKLFF.